Following are 11 T cell receptor beta chains from one sample sequenced in a study of T cell responses to AZD1222 COVID-19 vaccine. The data were produced by immunoSEQ multiplex PCR, yet TCRdb's version contains in-frame clones alone and is incomplete. Altogether approximately 150,000 clones are present, about 93% being singletons, with the ten largest covering approximately 5.4%. The sample here was peripheral blood, taken on day 0 of AZD1222 vaccination. The receptors were gathered from an adult in good health.

The chain recombines TRBV30 with TRBJ1-2; D unclear. In germline, CDR1 is GTSNPN, CDR2 SVGIG (reference sequence). Trimming removed 1 base at V and 0 bases at J, with 12 bases between. The CDR3 extends over 15 amino acids. CDR3 in amino acids: CAWSAFATANYGYTF. CDR3 nucleotides: TGTGCCTGGAGTGCTTTTGCGACGGCTAACTATGGCTACACCTTC.

The chain uses TRBV3-1 (or the pseudogene TRBV3-2) and TRBJ2-7; 9 bases match TRBD2. Per germline, CDR1 LGHDT and CDR2 YNNKEL (reference sequence). The ends lost 1 base at V and 2 bases at J; junction bases unmatched: 3. The CDR3 covers 15 residues. In DNA form, the CDR3 reads TGTGCCAGCAGCCAAGTATCTAGCGGGGCCTACGAGCAGTACTTC. The encoded protein is CASSQVSSGAYEQYF.

V is TRBV19 and J is TRBJ1-2; D perhaps matches TRBD1 (5 bases). Trimming removed 4 bases from V and 4 bases from J, with 22 bases in between. The CDR3 loop spans 17 amino acids. Looked up from germline, CDR1 is LNHDA and CDR2 is SQIVND (reference sequence). For the CDR3, the DNA is TGTGCCAGTAGTACGCCGACGGGGGGGAACTGGGGCTATGGCTACACCTTC. Amino acid sequence: CASSTPTGGNWGYGYTF.

The chain is built from TRBV7-6 and TRBJ2-7; 8 bases line up with TRBD1. V lost 5 bases to trimming and J lost 1 base; unmatched junction nucleotides: 7. Germline lookup yields CDR1 SGHVS and CDR2 FNYEAQ. This CDR3 is built from 15 residues. CDR3 in amino acids: CASSAAGGYSYEQYF. Here the CDR3 DNA reads TGTGCCAGCAGCGCCGCAGGGGGCTATTCCTACGAGCAGTACTTC.

In nucleotides, the CDR3 is TGTGCCAGCAGCGTAGTGGGGGGTAGCCCTCTCAATGAGCAGTTCTTC. Protein product: CASSVVGGSPLNEQFF. The chain is built from TRBV9 and TRBJ2-1; D perhaps matches TRBD2 (6 bases). V lost 0 bases to trimming and J lost 6 bases, with 16 bases between them. CDR3 size: 16 residues. The germline CDR1 and CDR2 sequences are SGDLS and YYNGEE.

This clone was observed a handful of times. The chain combines TRBV4-3 with TRBJ2-5; TRBD1 matches at 8 bases. The germline V gene encodes CDR1 LGHNA and CDR2 YSLEER. V shed 2 bases, J shed 4 bases, and the junction held 9 bases outside the gene matches. The CDR3 is 16 amino acids. The CDR3 coding sequence is TGCGCCAGCAGCCAAACAAGGACAGGGAGTGGAGAGACCCAGTACTTC. Its protein is CASSQTRTGSGETQYF.

This rearrangement joins TRBV2 to TRBJ1-4; D remains unclear. The V gene's germline CDR1 is SNHLY and CDR2 FYNNEI. The CDR3 loop spans 13 amino acids. V lost 7 bases to trimming and J lost 3 bases, with 9 bases between them. CDR3 region: CASKGSANEKLFF. CDR3 nucleotides: TGTGCCAGCAAAGGTTCGGCTAATGAAAAACTGTTTTTT.

This clone was detected once. V gene TRBV30 combines with J gene TRBJ1-1; D uncertain. V shed 2 bases and J shed 3 bases, with 7 bases lying between them. The CDR3 runs to 12 residues. Germline loops: CDR1 GTSNPN, CDR2 SVGIG (reference sequence). The CDR3 region is CAWSQRDTEAFF. The CDR3 DNA is TGTGCCTGGAGTCAAAGAGACACTGAAGCTTTCTTT.

V is TRBV18 and J is TRBJ2-1; D remains unclear. Trimming took 6 bases from V and 7 from J, leaving 1 base between them. Germline-derived CDR1 and CDR2 are KGHSH and LQKENI. This CDR3 spans 9 amino acids. CDR3 in amino acids: CASSNEQFF. CDR3 coding DNA: TGTGCCAGCTCGAATGAGCAGTTCTTC.

The rearrangement uses TRBV7-8 and TRBJ1-2; D not certain. CDR1 is SGHVS and CDR2 is FQNEAQ in the germline V gene. The V gene lost 5 bases and the J gene lost 1 base, with 17 bases spanning the gap. The CDR3 covers 16 residues. The CDR3 nucleotides read TGTGCCAGCAGCCGCACCGGCCCGCCTAATAACTATGGCTACACCTTC. Its translation: CASSRTGPPNNYGYTF.

This chain connects TRBV3-1 (or the pseudogene TRBV3-2) to TRBJ1-4; 9 positions match TRBD1. V trimming: 4 bases; J trimming: 2 bases; junction bases outside the gene matches: 14. Germline CDR1 and CDR2: LGHDT and YNNKEL (reference sequence). The CDR3 extends over 19 amino acids. The CDR3 nucleotides are TGTGCCAGCAGCCCCAGCCCACCGGGACAGGGATTCACTAATGAAAAACTGTTTTTT. Translated: CASSPSPPGQGFTNEKLFF.